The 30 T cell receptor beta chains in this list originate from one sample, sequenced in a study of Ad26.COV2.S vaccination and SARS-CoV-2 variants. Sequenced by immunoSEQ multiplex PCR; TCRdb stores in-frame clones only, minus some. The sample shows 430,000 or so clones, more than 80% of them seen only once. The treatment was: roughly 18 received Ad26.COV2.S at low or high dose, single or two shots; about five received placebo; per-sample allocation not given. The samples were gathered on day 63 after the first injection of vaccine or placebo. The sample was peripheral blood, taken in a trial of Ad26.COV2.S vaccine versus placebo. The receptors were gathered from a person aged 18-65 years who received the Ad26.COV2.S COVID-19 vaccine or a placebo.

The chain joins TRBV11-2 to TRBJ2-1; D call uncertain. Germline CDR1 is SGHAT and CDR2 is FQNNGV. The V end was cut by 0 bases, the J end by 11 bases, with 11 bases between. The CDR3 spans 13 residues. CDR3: CASSLDRWEKQFF. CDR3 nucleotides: TGTGCCAGCAGCTTAGATCGATGGGAAAAGCAGTTCTTC.

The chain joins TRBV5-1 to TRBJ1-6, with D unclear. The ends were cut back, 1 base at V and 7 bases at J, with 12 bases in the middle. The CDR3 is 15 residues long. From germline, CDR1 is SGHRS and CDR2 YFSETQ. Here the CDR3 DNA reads TGCGCCAGCAGCTTGAACGCACAGATAAATTCACCCCTCCACTTT. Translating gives CASSLNAQINSPLHF.

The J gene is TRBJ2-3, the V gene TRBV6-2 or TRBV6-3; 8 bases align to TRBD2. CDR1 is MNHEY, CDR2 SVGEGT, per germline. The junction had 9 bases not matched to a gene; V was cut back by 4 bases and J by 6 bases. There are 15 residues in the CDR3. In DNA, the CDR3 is TGTGCCAGCAGTTTTCTCGGGAGGGAGGGGGATACGCAGTATTTT. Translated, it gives CASSFLGREGDTQYF.

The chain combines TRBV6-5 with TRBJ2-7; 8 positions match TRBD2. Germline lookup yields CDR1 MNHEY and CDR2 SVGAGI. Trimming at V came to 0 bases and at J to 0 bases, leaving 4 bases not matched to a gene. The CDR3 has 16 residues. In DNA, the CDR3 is TGTGCCAGCAGTTACTCCGGGGGGGGGAGCTCCTACGAGCAGTACTTC. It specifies CASSYSGGGSSYEQYF.

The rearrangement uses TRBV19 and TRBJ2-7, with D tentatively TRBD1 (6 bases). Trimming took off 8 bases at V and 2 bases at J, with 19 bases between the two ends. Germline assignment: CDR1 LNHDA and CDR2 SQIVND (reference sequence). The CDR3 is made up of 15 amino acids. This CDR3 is CASGAAGTSTYEQYF. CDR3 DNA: TGTGCCAGTGGAGCTGCCGGGACATCCACCTACGAGCAGTACTTC.

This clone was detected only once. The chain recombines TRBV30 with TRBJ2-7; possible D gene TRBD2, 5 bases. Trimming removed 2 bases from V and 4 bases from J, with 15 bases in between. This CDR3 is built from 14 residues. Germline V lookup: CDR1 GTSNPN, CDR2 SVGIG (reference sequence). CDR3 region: CAWSHSGRDYEQYF. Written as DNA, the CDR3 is TGTGCCTGGAGTCACAGCGGACGGGATTACGAGCAGTACTTC. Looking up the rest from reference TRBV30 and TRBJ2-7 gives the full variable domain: SQTIHQWPATLVQPVGSPLSLECTVEGTSNPNLYWYRQAAGRGLQLLFYSVGIGQISSEVPQNLSASRPQDRQFILSSKKLLLSDSGFYLCAWSHSGRDYEQYFGPGTRLTVT.

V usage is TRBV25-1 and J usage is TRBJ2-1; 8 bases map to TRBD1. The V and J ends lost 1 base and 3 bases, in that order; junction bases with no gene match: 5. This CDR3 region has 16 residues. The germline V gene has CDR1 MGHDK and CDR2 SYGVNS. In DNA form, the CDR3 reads TGTGCCAGCAGTGAATGGAGGACAGGGAACTACAATGAGCAGTTCTTC. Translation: CASSEWRTGNYNEQFF.

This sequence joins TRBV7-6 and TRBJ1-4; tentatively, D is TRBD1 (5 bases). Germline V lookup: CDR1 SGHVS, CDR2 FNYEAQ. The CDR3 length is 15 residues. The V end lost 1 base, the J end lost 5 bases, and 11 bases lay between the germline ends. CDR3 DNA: TGTGCCAGCAGCTTAGACGGGGGTTCCAATGAAAAACTGTTTTTT. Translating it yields CASSLDGGSNEKLFF.

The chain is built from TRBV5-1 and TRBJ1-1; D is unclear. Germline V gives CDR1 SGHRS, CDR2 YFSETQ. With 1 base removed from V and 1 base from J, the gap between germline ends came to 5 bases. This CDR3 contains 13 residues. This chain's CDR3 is CASSLMANTEAFF. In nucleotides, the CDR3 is TGCGCCAGCAGCTTGATGGCGAACACTGAAGCTTTCTTT.

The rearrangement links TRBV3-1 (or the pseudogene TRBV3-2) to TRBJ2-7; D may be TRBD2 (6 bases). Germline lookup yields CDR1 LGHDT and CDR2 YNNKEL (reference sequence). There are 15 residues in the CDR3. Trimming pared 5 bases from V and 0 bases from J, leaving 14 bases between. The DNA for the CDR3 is TGTGCCAGCAGCATACCCGGGACTCCCTCCTACGAGCAGTACTTC. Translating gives CASSIPGTPSYEQYF.

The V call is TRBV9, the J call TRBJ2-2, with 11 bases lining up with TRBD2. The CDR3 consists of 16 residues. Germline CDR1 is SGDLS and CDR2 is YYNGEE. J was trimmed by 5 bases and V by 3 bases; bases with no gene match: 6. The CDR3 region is CASSGPGLADTGELFF. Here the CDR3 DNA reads TGTGCCAGCAGCGGCCCGGGACTAGCGGATACCGGGGAGCTGTTTTTT.

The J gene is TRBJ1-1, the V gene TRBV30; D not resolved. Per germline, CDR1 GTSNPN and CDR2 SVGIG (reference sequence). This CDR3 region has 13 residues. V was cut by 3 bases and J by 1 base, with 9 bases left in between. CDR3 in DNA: TGTGCCTGGAGCGCGAAAAGGAACACTGAAGCTTTCTTT. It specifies CAWSAKRNTEAFF.

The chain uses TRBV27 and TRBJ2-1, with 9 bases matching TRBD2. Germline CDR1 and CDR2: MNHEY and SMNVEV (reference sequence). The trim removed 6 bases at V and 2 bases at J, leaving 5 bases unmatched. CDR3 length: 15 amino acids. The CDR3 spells CASRGGRGPYNEQFF. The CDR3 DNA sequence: TGTGCCAGCAGGGGCGGGAGGGGGCCCTACAATGAGCAGTTCTTC.

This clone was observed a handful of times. The CDR3 sequence: CASRLAGGSYNEQFF. Here the CDR3 DNA reads TGTGCCAGCAGACTAGCGGGAGGGTCCTACAATGAGCAGTTCTTC. The gene calls are TRBV7-9 and TRBJ2-1; 13 nucleotides agree with TRBD2. The V gene's germline CDR1 is SEHNR and CDR2 FQNEAQ (reference sequence). V gave up 6 bases and J gave up 1 base; unmatched junction bases: 0. This CDR3 is 15 amino acids long.

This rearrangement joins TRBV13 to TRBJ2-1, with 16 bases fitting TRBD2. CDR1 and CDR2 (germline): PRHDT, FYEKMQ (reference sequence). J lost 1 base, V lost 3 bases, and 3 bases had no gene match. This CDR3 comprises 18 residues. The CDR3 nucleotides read TGTGCCAGCAGCTTGGGACTAGCGGGAGGGCCGTCCTACAATGAGCAGTTCTTC. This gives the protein CASSLGLAGGPSYNEQFF. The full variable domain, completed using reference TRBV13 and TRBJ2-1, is AAGVIQSPRHLIKEKRETATLKCYPIPRHDTVYWYQQGPGQDPQFLISFYEKMQSDKGSIPDRFSAQQFSDYHSELNMSSLELGDSALYFCASSLGLAGGPSYNEQFFGPGTRLTVL.

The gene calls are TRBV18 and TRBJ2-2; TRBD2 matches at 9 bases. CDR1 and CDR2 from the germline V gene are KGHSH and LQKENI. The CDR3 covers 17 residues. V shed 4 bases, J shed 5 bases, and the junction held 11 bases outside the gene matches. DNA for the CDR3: TGTGCCAGCTCACTTACTATAGCGGGAGAAGAAACCGGGGAGCTGTTTTTT. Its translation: CASSLTIAGEETGELFF.

CDR3 sequence: CASSIEADQETQYF. CDR3 DNA sequence: TGTGCCAGTAGTATAGAGGCAGACCAAGAGACCCAGTACTTC. The chain couples TRBV19 to TRBJ2-5, with D uncertain. V was trimmed by 0 bases and J by 0 bases, leaving 5 bases between them. CDR3 length equals 14 residues. Germline-derived CDR1 and CDR2 are LNHDA and SQIVND (reference sequence).

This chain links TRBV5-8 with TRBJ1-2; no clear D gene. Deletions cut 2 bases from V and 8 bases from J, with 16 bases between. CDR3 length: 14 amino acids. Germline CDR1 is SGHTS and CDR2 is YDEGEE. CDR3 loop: CASSFGSGPLGYTF. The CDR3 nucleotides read TGTGCCAGCAGCTTCGGTTCCGGACCCCTGGGCTACACCTTC.

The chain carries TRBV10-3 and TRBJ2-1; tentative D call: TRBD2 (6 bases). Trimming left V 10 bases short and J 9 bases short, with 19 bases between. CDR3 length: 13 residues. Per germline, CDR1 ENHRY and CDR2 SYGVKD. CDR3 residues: CATRPGLLFEQFF. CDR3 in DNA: TGTGCCACGCGACCGGGACTCCTCTTTGAGCAGTTCTTC.

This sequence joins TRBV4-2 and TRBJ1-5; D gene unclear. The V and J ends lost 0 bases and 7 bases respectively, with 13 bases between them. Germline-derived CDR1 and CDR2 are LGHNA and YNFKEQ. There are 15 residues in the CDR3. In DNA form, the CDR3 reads TGTGCCAGCAGCCAAGATAGGAGGGTTCAGCAGCCCCAGCATTTT. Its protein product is CASSQDRRVQQPQHF.

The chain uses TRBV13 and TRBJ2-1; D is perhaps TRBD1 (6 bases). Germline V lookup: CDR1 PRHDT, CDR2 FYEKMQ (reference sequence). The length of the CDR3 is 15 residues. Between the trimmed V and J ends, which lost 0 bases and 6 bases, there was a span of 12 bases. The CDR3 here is CASSLGTGGSNEQFF. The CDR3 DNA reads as TGTGCCAGCAGCTTAGGGACAGGCGGTTCCAATGAGCAGTTCTTC.

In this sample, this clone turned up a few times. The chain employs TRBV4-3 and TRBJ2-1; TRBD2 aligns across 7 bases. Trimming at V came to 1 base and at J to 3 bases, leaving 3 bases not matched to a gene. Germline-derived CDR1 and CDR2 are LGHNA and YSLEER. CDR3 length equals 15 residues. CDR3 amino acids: CASSQGGTNYNEQFF. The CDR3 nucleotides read TGCGCCAGCAGCCAAGGAGGGACTAACTACAATGAGCAGTTCTTC.

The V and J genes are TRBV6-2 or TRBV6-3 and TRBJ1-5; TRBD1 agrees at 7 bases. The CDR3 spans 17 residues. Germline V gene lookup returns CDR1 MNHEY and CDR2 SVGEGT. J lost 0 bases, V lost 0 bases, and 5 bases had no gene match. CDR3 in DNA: TGTGCCAGCAGTTACTCGTCCGGGACAGTTAGCAATCAGCCCCAGCATTTT. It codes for CASSYSSGTVSNQPQHF.

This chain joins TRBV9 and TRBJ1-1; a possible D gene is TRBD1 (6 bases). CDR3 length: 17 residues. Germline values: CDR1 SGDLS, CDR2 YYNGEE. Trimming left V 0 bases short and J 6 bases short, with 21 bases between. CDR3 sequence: CASSVDPVGGTKAEAFF. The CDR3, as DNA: TGTGCCAGCAGCGTAGATCCGGTGGGGGGCACAAAGGCTGAAGCTTTCTTT.

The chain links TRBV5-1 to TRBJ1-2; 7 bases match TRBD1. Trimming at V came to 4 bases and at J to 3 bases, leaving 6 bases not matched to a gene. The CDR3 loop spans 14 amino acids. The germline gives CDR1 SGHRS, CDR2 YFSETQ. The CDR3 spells CASSRGTDYYGYTF. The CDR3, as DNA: TGCGCCAGCAGCCGGGGGACAGACTACTATGGCTACACCTTC. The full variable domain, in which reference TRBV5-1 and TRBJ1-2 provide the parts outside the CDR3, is KAGVTQTPRYLIKTRGQQVTLSCSPISGHRSVSWYQQTPGQGLQFLFEYFSETQRNKGNFPGRFSGRQFSNSRSEMNVSTLELGDSALYLCASSRGTDYYGYTFGSGTRLTVV.

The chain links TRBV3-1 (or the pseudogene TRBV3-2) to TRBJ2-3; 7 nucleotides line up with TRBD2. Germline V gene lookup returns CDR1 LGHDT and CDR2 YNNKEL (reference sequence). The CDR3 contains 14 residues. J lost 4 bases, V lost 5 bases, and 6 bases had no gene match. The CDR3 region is CASSGAGTPDTQYF. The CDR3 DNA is TGTGCCAGCAGCGGAGCGGGAACGCCAGATACGCAGTATTTT.

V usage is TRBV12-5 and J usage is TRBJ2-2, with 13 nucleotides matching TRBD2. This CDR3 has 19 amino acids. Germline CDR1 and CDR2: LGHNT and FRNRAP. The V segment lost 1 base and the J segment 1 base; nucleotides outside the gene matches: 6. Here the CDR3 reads CASGLARTSGSLNTGELFF. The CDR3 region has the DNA TGTGCTAGTGGTTTGGCACGGACTAGCGGGAGTTTGAACACCGGGGAGCTGTTTTTT.

CDR3 nucleotides: TGTGCCAGCAGTACCGGACAGATCAATCAGCCCCAGCATTTT. It specifies CASSTGQINQPQHF. The chain links TRBV28 to TRBJ1-5; the D gene is possibly TRBD1 (6 bases). The length of the CDR3 is 14 residues. V lost 5 bases and J lost 3, with 11 bases in between. Germline V gene lookup returns CDR1 MDHEN and CDR2 SYDVKM.

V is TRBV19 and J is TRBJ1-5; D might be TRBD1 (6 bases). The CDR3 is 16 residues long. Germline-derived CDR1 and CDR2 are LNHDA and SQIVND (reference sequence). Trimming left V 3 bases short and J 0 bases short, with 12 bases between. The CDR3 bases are TGTGCCAGTAGTATGGCCGGACAGACTAGCAATCAGCCCCAGCATTTT. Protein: CASSMAGQTSNQPQHF.

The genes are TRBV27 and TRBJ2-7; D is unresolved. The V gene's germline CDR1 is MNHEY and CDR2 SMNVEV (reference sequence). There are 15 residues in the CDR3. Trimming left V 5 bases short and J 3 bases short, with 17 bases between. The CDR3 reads CASSPARSVGYEQYF. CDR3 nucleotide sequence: TGTGCCAGCAGTCCTGCGCGCAGTGTGGGCTACGAGCAGTACTTC.